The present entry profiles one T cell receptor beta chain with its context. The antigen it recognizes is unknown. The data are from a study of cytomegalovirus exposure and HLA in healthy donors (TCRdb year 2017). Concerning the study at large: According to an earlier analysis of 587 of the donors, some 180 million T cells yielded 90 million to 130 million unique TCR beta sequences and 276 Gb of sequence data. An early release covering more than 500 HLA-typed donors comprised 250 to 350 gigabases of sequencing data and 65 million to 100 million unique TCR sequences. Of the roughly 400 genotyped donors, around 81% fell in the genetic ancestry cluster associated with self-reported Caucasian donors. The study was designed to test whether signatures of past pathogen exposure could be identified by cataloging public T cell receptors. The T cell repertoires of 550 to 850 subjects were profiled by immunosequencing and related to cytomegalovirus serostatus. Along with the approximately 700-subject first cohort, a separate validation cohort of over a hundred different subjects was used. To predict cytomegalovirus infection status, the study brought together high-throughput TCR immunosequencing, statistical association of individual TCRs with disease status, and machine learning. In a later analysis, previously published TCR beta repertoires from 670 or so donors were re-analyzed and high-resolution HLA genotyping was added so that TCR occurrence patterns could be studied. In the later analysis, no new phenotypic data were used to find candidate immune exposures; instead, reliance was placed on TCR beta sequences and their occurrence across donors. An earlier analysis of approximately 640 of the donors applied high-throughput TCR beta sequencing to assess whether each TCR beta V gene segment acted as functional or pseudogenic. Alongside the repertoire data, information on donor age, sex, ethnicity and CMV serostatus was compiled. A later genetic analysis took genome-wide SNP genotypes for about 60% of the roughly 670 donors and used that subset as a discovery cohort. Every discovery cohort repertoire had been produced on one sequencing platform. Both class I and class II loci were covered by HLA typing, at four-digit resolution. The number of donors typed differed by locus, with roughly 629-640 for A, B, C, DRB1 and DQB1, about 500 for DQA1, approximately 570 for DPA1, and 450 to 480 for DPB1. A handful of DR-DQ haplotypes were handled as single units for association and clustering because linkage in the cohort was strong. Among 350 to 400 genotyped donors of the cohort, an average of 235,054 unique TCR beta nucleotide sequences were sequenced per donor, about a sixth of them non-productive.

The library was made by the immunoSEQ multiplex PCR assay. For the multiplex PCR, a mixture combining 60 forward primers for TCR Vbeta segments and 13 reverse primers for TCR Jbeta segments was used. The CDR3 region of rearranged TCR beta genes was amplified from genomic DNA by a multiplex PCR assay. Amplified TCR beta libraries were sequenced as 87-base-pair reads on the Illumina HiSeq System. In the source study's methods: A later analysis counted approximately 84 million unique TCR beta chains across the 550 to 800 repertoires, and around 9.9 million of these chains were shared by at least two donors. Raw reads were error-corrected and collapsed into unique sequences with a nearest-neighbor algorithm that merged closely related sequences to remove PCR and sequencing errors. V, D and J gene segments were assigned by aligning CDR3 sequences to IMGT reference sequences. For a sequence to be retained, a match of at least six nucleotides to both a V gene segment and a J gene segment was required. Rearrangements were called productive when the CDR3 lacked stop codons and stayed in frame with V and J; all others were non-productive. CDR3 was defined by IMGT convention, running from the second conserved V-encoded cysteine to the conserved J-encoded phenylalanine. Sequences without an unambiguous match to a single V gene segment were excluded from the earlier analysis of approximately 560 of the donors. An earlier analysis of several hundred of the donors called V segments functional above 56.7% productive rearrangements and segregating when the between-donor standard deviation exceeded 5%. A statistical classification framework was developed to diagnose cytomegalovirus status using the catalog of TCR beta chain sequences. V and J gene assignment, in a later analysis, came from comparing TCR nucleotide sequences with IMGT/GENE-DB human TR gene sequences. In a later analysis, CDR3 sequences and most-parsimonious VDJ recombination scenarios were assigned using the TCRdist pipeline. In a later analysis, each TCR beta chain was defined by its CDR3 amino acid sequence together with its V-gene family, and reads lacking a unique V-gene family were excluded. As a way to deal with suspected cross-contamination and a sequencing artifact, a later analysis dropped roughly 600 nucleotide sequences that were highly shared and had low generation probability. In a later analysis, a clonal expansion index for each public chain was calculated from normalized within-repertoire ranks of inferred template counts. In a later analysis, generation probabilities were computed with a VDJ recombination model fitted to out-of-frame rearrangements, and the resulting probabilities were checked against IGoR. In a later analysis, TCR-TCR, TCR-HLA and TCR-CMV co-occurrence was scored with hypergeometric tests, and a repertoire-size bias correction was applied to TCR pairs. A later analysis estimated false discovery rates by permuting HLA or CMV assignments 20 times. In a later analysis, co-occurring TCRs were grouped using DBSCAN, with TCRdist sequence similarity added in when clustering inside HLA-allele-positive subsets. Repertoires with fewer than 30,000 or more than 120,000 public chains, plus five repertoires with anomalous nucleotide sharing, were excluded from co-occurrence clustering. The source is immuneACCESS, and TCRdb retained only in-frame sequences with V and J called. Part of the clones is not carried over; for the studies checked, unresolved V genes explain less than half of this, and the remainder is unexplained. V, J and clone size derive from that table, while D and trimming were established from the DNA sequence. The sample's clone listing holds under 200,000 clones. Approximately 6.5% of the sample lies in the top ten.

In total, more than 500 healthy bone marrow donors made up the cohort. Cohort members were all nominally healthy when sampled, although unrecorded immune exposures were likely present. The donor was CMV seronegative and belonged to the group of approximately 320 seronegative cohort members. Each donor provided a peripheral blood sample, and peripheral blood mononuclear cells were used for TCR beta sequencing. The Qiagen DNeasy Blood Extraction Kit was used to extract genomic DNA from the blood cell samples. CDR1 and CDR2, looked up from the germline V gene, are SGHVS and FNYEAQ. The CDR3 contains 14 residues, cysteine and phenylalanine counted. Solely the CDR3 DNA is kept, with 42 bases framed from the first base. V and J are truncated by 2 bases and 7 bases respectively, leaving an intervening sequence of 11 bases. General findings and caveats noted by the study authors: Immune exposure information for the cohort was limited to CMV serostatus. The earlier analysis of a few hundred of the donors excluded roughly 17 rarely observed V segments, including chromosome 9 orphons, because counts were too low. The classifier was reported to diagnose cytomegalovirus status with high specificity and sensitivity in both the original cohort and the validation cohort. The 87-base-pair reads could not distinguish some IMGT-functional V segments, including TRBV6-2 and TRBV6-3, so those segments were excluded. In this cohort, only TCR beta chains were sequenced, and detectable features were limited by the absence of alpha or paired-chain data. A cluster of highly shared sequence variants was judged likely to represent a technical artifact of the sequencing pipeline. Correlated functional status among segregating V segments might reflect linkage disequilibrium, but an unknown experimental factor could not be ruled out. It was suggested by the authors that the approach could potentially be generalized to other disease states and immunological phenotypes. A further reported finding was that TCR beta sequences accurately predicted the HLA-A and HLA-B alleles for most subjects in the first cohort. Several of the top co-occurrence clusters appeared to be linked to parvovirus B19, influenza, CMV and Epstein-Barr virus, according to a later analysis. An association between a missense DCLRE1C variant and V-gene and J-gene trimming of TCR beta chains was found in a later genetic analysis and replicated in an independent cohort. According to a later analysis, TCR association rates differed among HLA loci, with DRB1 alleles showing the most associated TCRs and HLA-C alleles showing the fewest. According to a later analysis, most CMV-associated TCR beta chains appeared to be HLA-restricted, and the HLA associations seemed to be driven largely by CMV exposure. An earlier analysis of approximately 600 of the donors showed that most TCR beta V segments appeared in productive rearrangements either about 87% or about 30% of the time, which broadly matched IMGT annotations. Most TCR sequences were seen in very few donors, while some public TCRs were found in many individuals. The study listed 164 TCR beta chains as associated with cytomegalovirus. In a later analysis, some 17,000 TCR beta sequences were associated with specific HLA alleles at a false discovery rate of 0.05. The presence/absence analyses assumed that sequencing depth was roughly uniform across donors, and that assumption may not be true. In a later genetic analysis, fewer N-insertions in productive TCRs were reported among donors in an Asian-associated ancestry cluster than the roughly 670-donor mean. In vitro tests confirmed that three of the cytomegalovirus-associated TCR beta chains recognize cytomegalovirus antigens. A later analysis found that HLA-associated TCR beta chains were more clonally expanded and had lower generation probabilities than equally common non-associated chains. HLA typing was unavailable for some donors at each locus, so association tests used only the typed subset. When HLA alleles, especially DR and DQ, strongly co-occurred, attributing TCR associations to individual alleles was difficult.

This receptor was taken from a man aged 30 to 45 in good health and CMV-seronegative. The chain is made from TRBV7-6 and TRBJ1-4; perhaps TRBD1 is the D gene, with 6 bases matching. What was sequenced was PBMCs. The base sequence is TGTGCCAGCAGCTTAAGCAGGGGACGTGAAAAACTGTTTTTT. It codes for CASSLSRGREKLFF.